This T cell receptor beta chain was obtained from a study of T cells in narcolepsy. Findings of the study overall: Comparing one patient's CSF and blood CD4+ clonotypes highlighted HCRT- and TRIB2-specific autoreactive clonotypes.

Repertoires were generated with immunoSEQ multiplex PCR, while TCRdb's copy carries only in-frame clones and drops some. This sample carries about 40,000 clones, over 75% of them seen once, and the ten largest clones take 1.5% to 2%. CDR3 length equals 13 residues. Per germline, CDR1 ENHRY and CDR2 SYGVKD. V dropped 8 bases and J dropped 0 bases, with 10 bases sitting between them. On this clone: No antigen is known for it.

The chain has TRBV10-3 and TRBJ1-1; no clear D gene. This TCR came from a human donor with narcolepsy. What was sequenced was CD45RA- memory CD4+ T cells from PBMCs. The DNA of the CDR3 is TGTGCCATCGGAACCCAGGTGAACACTGAAGCTTTCTTT. It specifies CAIGTQVNTEAFF.